The clone carrying this T cell receptor beta chain was seen a few times. Antigen unknown. The record originates from a study of cytotoxic CD8 clonotypes in ibrutinib-treated CLL. Regarding the study as a whole: Age-matched healthy donor levels were exceeded by baseline clonality, which tracked circulating CD8+ T-cell counts. Different sampling times were used for sustained-remission and progressing patients.

Deep sequencing aimed at 1 in 200,000 to 1 in 1 million T cells' resolution. Assay: immunoSEQ multiplex PCR; the TCRdb copy retains only in-frame clones and omits some. The sample holds about 330,000 clones, roughly 70% seen once. The CDR3 runs 13 residues. Trimming stripped 2 bases from V and 9 bases from J, with 11 bases between. Per germline, CDR1 SGHVS and CDR2 FQNEAQ. This clonotype was sampled from a human donor with chronic lymphocytic leukemia. The sequenced sample was PBMCs, obtained after 36 months of ibrutinib treatment. J is TRBJ2-1 and V is TRBV7-8; D is possibly TRBD2 (6 bases). The CDR3 DNA sequence: TGTGCCAGCAGCTTAACCGGGAGCGGTGAGCAGTTCTTC. It yields the protein CASSLTGSGEQFF. Looking up the rest from reference TRBV7-8 and TRBJ2-1 gives the full variable domain: GAGVSQSPRYKVAKRGQDVALRCDPISGHVSLFWYQQALGQGPEFLTYFQNEAQLDKSGLPSDRFFAERPEGSVSTLKIQRTQQEDSAVYLCASSLTGSGEQFFGPGTRLTVL.